Sequencing of this TCR beta chain was carried out in a study of radiotherapy plus CTLA-4 blockade in lung cancer. Study at large: Among all patients, roughly 17% showed objective responses, while roughly 34% had disease control.

Each patient with chemo-refractory metastatic non-small-cell lung cancer was treated with focal radiation plus CTLA-4 blockade using ipilimumab. Only in-frame clones appear in the TCRdb table, and some are missing; sequencing was by immunoSEQ multiplex PCR. Found here are about 86,000 clones, around four fifths of them singletons; the top ten hold 0.65% to 0.95%. A note on this clone: Its antigen is still unknown.

This CDR3 is built from 15 residues. Trimming removed 5 bases from V and 7 bases from J; junction bases left unmatched: 6. CDR1 and CDR2 (germline): SGHVS, FNYEAQ. Study conclusions and caveats: There was expansion of tumor-derived TCR clones in blood after radiotherapy plus ipilimumab.

The genes are TRBV7-6 and TRBJ2-2; 11 nucleotides match TRBD1. Here the sequenced sample was peripheral blood, taken from a patient treated with radiotherapy plus ipilimumab. The clonotype originates from a human donor with non-small cell lung cancer who had stable disease on radiotherapy plus ipilimumab. DNA of the CDR3: TGTGCCAGCAGCCAGGACAGGGGGCTGGGCGGGGAGCTGTTTTTT. Translation: CASSQDRGLGGELFF.